Below, one T cell receptor (beta chain) is given with its context. Seattle-derived patients entered the study during active infection and were followed longitudinally. Original handling: Estimates of nucleated cell counts were drawn from the amplification of reference gene primers. Assay: immunoSEQ multiplex PCR; the TCRdb copy retains only in-frame clones and omits some. The V and J calls and clone size come from that table; D and trimming were worked out from the DNA. The data show under 200,000 clones, around 86% seen once. The data were obtained in a study of blood T cell repertoires in COVID-19. About the study: Sites across the United States, Italy and Spain contributed samples from acute and convalescent COVID-19. The analysed material was cDNA or gDNA that came from T cells, B-cell-depleted T cells, or PBMCs.

CDR3 length equals 17 residues. CDR1 is KGHSH and CDR2 is LQKENI in the germline V gene. V was pared by 1 base and J by 0 bases, with 13 bases between. Sample: peripheral blood. This sequence was found in a woman older than 75 with COVID-19, enrolled during active disease. The gene calls are TRBV18 and TRBJ1-5, with D maybe TRBD1 (5 bases). The CDR3: CASSPLPGGGSNQPQHF. DNA of the CDR3: TGTGCCAGCTCACCACTCCCGGGGGGAGGTAGCAATCAGCCCCAGCATTTT.